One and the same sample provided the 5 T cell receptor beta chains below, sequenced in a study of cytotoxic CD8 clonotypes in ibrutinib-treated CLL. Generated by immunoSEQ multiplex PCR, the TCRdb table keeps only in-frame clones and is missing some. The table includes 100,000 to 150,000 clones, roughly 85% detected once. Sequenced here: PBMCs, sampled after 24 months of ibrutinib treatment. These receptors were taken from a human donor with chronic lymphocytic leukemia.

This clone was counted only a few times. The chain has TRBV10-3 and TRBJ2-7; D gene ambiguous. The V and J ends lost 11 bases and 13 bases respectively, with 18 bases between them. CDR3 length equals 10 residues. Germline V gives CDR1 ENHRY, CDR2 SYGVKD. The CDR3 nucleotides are TGTGCCTCAGGTAGTAACCGTCGATACTTC. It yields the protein CASGSNRRYF.

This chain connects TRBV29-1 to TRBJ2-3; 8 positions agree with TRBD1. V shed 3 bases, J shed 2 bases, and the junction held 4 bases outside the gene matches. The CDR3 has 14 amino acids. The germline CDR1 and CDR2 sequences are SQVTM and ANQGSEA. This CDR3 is CSVEGTGHTDTQYF. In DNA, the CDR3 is TGCAGCGTTGAGGGGACAGGCCACACAGATACGCAGTATTTT.

The CDR3 loop is CASSSGTRTDTQYF. DNA of the CDR3: TGTGCCAGCAGTTCCGGGACTAGGACAGATACGCAGTATTTT. The chain employs TRBV27 and TRBJ2-3; 8 positions match TRBD2. From germline, CDR1 is MNHEY and CDR2 SMNVEV (reference sequence). The CDR3 length is 14 residues. V lost 4 bases and J lost 3; bases outside the gene matches: 3.

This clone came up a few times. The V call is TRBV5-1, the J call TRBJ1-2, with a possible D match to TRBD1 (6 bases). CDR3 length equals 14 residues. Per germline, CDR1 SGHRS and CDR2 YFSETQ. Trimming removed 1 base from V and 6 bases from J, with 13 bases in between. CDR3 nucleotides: TGCGCCAGCAGCTTGCGCGGACAGCTTAATGGCTACACCTTC. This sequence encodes CASSLRGQLNGYTF.

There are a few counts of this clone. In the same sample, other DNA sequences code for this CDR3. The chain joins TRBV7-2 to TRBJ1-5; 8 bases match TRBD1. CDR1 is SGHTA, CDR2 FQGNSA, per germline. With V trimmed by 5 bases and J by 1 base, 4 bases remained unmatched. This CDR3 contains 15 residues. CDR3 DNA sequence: TGTGCCAGCAGCCTGAGACAGGGGAGCAATCAGCCCCAGCATTTT. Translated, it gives CASSLRQGSNQPQHF.